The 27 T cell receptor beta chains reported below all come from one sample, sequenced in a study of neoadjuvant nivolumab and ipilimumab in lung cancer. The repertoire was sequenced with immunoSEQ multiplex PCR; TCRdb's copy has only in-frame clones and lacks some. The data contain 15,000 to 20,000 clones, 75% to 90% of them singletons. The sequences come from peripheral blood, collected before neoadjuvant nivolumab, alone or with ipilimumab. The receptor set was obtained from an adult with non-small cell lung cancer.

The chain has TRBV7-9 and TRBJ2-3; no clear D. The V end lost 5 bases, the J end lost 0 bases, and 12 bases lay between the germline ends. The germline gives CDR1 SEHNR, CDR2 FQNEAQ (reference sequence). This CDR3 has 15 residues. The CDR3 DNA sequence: TGTGCCAGCAGCCCGTCCGGCAGTAGCACAGATACGCAGTATTTT. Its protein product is CASSPSGSSTDTQYF.

CDR3 in DNA: TGTGCCAGCAGTTTCTCCGCGGGGACTGAAGCTTTCTTT. Its protein is CASSFSAGTEAFF. J is TRBJ1-1 and V is TRBV28; unclear D gene. Germline loops: CDR1 MDHEN, CDR2 SYDVKM. The CDR3 is 13 amino acids. V lost 3 bases, J lost 5 bases, and 10 bases lay in between.

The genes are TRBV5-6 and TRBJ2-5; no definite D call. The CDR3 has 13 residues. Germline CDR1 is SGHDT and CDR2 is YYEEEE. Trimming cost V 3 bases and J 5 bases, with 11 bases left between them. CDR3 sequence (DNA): TGTGCCAGCAGCTCCTCCAGTGGGGAGACCCAGTACTTC. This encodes CASSSSSGETQYF.

CDR3 nucleotides: TGCGCCAGCAGCCAATCGAACACCGGGGAGCTGTTTTTT. Translating it yields CASSQSNTGELFF. V gene TRBV4-1 combines with J gene TRBJ2-2; D gene unclear. Trimming took off 2 bases at V and 0 bases at J, with 1 base between the two ends. Germline assignment: CDR1 MGHRA and CDR2 YSYEKL. This CDR3 is 13 amino acids long.

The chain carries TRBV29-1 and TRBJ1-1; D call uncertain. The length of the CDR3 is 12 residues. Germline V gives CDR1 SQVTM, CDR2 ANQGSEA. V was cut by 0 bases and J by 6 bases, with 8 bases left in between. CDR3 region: CSVEEVLSEAFF. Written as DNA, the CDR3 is TGCAGCGTTGAAGAGGTTTTGTCTGAAGCTTTCTTT.

The CDR3 region has the DNA TGTGCCAGCAGTTACGCGGACAGGGCCTCCTACGAGCAGTACTTC. The encoded protein is CASSYADRASYEQYF. The chain couples TRBV6-5 to TRBJ2-7; 8 nucleotides line up with TRBD1. The germline V gene has CDR1 MNHEY and CDR2 SVGAGI. V lost 2 bases, J lost 0 bases, and 3 bases stayed unmatched. This CDR3 region has 15 residues.

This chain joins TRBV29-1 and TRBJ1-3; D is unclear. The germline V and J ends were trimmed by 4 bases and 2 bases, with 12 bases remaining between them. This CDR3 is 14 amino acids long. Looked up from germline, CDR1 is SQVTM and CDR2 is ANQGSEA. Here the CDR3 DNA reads TGCAGCGTTGCCCAAGGGAGGCCTGGAAACACCATATATTTT. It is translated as CSVAQGRPGNTIYF.

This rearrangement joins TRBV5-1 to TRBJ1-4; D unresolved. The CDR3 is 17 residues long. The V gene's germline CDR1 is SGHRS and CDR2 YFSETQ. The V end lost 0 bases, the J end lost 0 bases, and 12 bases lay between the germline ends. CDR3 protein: CASSLVAVGPTNEKLFF. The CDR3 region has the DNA TGCGCCAGCAGCTTGGTGGCAGTGGGCCCAACTAATGAAAAACTGTTTTTT.

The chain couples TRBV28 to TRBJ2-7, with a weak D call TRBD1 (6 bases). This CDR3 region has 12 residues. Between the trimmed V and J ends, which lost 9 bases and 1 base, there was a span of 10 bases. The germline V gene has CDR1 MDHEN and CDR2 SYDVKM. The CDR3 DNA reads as TGTGCCAGTTTGAGGGGGTCCTACGAGCAGTACTTC. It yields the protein CASLRGSYEQYF.

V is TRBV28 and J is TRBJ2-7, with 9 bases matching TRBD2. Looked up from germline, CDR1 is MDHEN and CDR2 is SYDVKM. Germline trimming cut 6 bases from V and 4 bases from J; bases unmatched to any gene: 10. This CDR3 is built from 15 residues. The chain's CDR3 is CASSHPPLAGYEQYF. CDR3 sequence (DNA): TGTGCCAGCAGCCACCCCCCGCTAGCGGGATACGAGCAGTACTTC.

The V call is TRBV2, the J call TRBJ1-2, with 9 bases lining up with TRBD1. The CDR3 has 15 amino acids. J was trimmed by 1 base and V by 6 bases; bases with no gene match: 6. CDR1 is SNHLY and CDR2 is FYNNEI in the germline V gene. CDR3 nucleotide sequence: TGTGCCAGCAGGTCGGACAGGGGTCTTAACTATGGCTACACCTTC. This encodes CASRSDRGLNYGYTF. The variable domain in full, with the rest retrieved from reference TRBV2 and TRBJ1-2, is EPEVTQTPSHQVTQMGQEVILRCVPISNHLYFYWYRQILGQKVEFLVSFYNNEISEKSEIFDDQFSVERPDGSNFTLKIRSTKLEDSAMYFCASRSDRGLNYGYTFGSGTRLTVV.

The CDR3 here is CASSFGGHNEQFF. In DNA, the CDR3 is TGTGCCAGCAGCTTTGGGGGCCACAATGAGCAGTTCTTC. The rearrangement links TRBV11-1 to TRBJ2-1, with D possibly being TRBD1 (6 bases). Trimming removed 3 bases at V and 5 bases at J, with 8 bases between. CDR1 is SGHAT, CDR2 FQDESV, per germline (reference sequence). The CDR3 runs 13 residues.

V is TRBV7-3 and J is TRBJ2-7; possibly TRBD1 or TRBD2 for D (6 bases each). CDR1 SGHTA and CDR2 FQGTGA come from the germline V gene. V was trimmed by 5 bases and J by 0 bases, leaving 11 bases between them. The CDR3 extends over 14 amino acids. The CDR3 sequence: CASSQGGYSYEQYF. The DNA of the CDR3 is TGTGCCAGCAGCCAAGGGGGGTACTCCTACGAGCAGTACTTC.

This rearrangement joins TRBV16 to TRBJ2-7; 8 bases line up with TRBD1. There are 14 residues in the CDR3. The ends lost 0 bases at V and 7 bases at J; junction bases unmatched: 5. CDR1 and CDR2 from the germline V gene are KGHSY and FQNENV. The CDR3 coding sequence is TGTGCCAGCAGCCAATCCCAGGGGGCGGTGGAGCAGTACTTC. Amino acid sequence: CASSQSQGAVEQYF.

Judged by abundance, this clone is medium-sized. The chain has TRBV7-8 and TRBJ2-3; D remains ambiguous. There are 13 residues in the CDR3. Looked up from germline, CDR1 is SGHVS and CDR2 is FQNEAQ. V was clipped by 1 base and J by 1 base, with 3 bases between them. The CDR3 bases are TGTGCCAGCAGCTTAGACCGCACAGATACGCAGTATTTT. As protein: CASSLDRTDTQYF.

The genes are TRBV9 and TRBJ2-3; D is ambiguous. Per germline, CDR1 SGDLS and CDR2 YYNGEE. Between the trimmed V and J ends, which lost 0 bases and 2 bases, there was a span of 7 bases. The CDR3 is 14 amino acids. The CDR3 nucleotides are TGTGCCAGCAGCGTAGAAGTGAACACAGATACGCAGTATTTT. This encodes CASSVEVNTDTQYF.

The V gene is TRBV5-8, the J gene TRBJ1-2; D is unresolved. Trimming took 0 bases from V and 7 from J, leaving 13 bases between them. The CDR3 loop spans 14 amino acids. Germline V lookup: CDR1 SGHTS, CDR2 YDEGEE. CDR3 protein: CASSLDPFSRGYTF. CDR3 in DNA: TGTGCCAGCAGCTTGGATCCATTTTCTCGTGGCTACACCTTC.

This chain's CDR3 is CASSLQTGGNYGYTF. CDR3 DNA sequence: TGCGCCAGCAGCCTCCAGACAGGGGGTAACTATGGCTACACCTTC. The chain joins TRBV4-1 to TRBJ1-2; 9 bases are a match to TRBD1. The CDR3 extends over 15 amino acids. Germline lookup yields CDR1 MGHRA and CDR2 YSYEKL. J lost 1 base, V lost 4 bases, and 4 bases had no gene match.

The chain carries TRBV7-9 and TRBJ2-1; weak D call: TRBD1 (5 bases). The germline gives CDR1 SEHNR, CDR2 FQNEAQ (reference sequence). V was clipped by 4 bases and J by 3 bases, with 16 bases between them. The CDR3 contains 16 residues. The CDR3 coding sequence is TGTGCCAGCAGCTCATCAGGGATGGGCTACTACAATGAGCAGTTCTTC. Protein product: CASSSSGMGYYNEQFF.

The CDR3 region has the DNA TGTGCCAGCTCCCTTACCGATACTTCCAGGGAGCAGTTCTTC. As protein: CASSLTDTSREQFF. V usage is TRBV18 and J usage is TRBJ2-1; D unresolved. The CDR3 length is 14 residues. Germline CDR1 reads KGHSH; CDR2 reads LQKENI. V was trimmed by 6 bases and J by 10 bases, leaving 19 bases between them.

Here the CDR3 DNA reads TGTGCCAGCAGTCCAACTAGCAATGAGCAGTTCTTC. Amino acids: CASSPTSNEQFF. This rearrangement joins TRBV11-1 to TRBJ2-1, with TRBD2 as a possible D gene (5 bases). The V end lost 6 bases, the J end lost 6 bases, and 9 bases lay between the germline ends. Germline CDR1 is SGHAT and CDR2 is FQDESV (reference sequence). This CDR3 has 12 amino acids.

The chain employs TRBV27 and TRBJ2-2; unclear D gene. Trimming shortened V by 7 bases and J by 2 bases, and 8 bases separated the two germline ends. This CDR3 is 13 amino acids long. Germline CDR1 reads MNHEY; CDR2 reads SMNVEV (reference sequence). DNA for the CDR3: TGTGCCAGCAAGGGTCCTAACACCGGGGAGCTGTTTTTT. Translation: CASKGPNTGELFF.

Written as DNA, the CDR3 is TGTGCCAGCAGTGACTGGACTAGCGGGAGACAGACCCAGTACTTC. Its protein product is CASSDWTSGRQTQYF. The V and J genes are TRBV6-1 and TRBJ2-5; 13 positions match TRBD2. Losses at the gene ends were 3 bases for V and 6 bases for J; bases not matched to a gene: 4. Germline lookup yields CDR1 MNHNS and CDR2 SASEGT. The CDR3 is 15 residues long.

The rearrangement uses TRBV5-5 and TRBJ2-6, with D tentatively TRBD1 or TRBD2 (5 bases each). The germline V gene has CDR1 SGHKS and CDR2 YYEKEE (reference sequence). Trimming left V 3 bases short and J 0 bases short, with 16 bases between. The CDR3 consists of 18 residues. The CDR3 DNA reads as TGTGCCAGCAGCTGGAAATGGGACGGCAGCTCTGGGGCCAACGTCCTGACTTTC. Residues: CASSWKWDGSSGANVLTF.

This chain's CDR3 is CASSTGEETQYF. The CDR3, as DNA: TGTGCCAGCAGCACGGGGGAAGAGACCCAGTACTTC. The chain couples TRBV11-3 to TRBJ2-5, with D perhaps matching TRBD2 (6 bases). Per the germline V gene, CDR1 is SGHNT and CDR2 is YENEEA. Trimming stripped 5 bases from V and 3 bases from J, with 7 bases between. The CDR3 length is 12 residues.

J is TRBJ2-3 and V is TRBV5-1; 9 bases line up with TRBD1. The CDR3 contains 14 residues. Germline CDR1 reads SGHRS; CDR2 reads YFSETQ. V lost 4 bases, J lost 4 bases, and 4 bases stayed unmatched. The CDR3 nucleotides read TGCGCCAGCAGCCCACAGGGGGCCCCAGATACGCAGTATTTT. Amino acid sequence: CASSPQGAPDTQYF.

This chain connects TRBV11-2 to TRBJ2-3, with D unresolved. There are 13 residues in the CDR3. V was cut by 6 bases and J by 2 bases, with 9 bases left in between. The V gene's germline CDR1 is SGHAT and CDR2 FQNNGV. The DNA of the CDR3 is TGTGCCAGCAGTGGGATAACCACAGATACGCAGTATTTT. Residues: CASSGITTDTQYF. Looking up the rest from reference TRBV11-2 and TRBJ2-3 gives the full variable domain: EAGVAQSPRYKIIEKRQSVAFWCNPISGHATLYWYQQILGQGPKLLIQFQNNGVVDDSQLPKDRFSAERLKGVDSTLKIQPAKLEDSAVYLCASSGITTDTQYFGPGTRLTVL.